A selection of T cell receptor beta chains follows, all from one sample in a study of cytomegalovirus exposure and HLA in healthy donors. The data were produced by immunoSEQ multiplex PCR, yet TCRdb's version contains in-frame clones alone and is incomplete. Here the sample spans some 340,000 clones, about nine tenths being singletons. Sequenced sample: PBMCs. The receptor source for this set is a woman under 40 in good health and CMV-seropositive. The CDR3 runs from the conserved cysteine through the conserved F or W.

V gene: TRBV5-1; J gene: TRBJ2-7; CDR3 length: 14; CDR3 protein: CASSRGTLTYEQYF
V gene: TRBV4-3; J gene: TRBJ2-7; CDR3 length: 16; CDR3 protein: CASSQPPSGRAYEQYF
V gene: TRBV5-1; J gene: TRBJ2-3; CDR3 length: 12; CDR3 protein: CASSLVGDTQYF
V gene: TRBV19; J gene: TRBJ1-4; CDR3 length: 13; CDR3 protein: CASSIAVAGRLFF
V gene: TRBV15; J gene: TRBJ2-5; CDR3 length: 13; CDR3 protein: CATSRGKQETQYF
V gene: TRBV29-1; J gene: TRBJ2-5; CDR3 length: 12; CDR3 protein: CSVVGGAETQYF
V gene: TRBV2; J gene: TRBJ2-2; CDR3 length: 15; CDR3 protein: CASKAVGQDTGELFF
V gene: TRBV6-5; J gene: TRBJ1-1; CDR3 length: 14; CDR3 protein: CASSYGDSDTEAFF
V gene: TRBV2; J gene: TRBJ2-1; CDR3 length: 16; CDR3 protein: CASRAGTRGSYNEQFF
V gene: TRBV28; J gene: TRBJ1-2; CDR3 length: 14; CDR3 protein: CASSLGTPEGGYTF
V gene: TRBV5-1; J gene: TRBJ2-5; CDR3 length: 14; CDR3 protein: CASRQTGGKETQYF
V gene: TRBV6-5; J gene: TRBJ1-5; CDR3 length: 14; CDR3 protein: CASSQRGGFEPQHF
V gene: TRBV4-3; J gene: TRBJ1-4; CDR3 length: 14; CDR3 protein: CASSQLRSNEKLFF
V gene: TRBV29-1; J gene: TRBJ1-1; CDR3 length: 12; CDR3 protein: CSAGVTNTEAFF
V gene: TRBV4-1; J gene: TRBJ2-7; CDR3 length: 15; CDR3 protein: CASSQVGTRLVEQYF
V gene: TRBV4-1; J gene: TRBJ2-7; CDR3 length: 17; CDR3 protein: CASSPPGLAGGSYEQYF
V gene: TRBV5-8; J gene: TRBJ2-7; CDR3 length: 16; CDR3 protein: CASSDRQGGVPYEQYF
V gene: TRBV9; J gene: TRBJ1-4; CDR3 length: 14; CDR3 protein: CASSVGATNEKLFF
V gene: TRBV6-1; J gene: TRBJ1-5; CDR3 length: 17; CDR3 protein: CASSEALTITHNQPQHF
V gene: TRBV7-2; J gene: TRBJ2-7; CDR3 length: 15; CDR3 protein: CASSWSTGGTYEQYF
V gene: TRBV4-1; J gene: TRBJ2-3; CDR3 length: 14; CDR3 protein: CASSQAGGTDTQYF
V gene: TRBV7-9; J gene: TRBJ2-7; CDR3 length: 13; CDR3 protein: CASSPKGPYEQYF
V gene: TRBV28; J gene: TRBJ1-2; CDR3 length: 13; CDR3 protein: CASSQRTAYGYTF
V gene: TRBV7-9; J gene: TRBJ2-7; CDR3 length: 15; CDR3 protein: CASSLVGGVPYEQYF
V gene: TRBV1; J gene: TRBJ1-2; CDR3 length: 15; CDR3 protein: CTSSQVGTGYYGYTF
V gene: TRBV30; J gene: TRBJ1-3; CDR3 length: 11; CDR3 protein: CAWGNGNTIYF
V gene: TRBV7-9; J gene: TRBJ2-3; CDR3 length: 16; CDR3 protein: CASSLNLQARTDTQYF
V gene: TRBV15; J gene: TRBJ2-3; CDR3 length: 13; CDR3 protein: CATSRALRDTQYF
V gene: TRBV7-2; J gene: TRBJ1-4; CDR3 length: 15; CDR3 protein: CASSLATVPNEKLFF
V gene: TRBV28; J gene: TRBJ1-5; CDR3 length: 12; CDR3 protein: CASRITGRPQHF
V gene: TRBV29-1; J gene: TRBJ1-1; CDR3 length: 16; CDR3 protein: CSALRGQGSMNTEAFF
V gene: TRBV9; J gene: TRBJ2-3; CDR3 length: 13; CDR3 protein: CASSPQGGNTQYF
V gene: TRBV11-3; J gene: TRBJ2-1; CDR3 length: 15; CDR3 protein: CASSPGGFMDNEQFF
V gene: TRBV5-1; J gene: TRBJ1-1; CDR3 length: 14; CDR3 protein: CASSLEQGNTEAFF
V gene: TRBV6-1; J gene: TRBJ2-7; CDR3 length: 13; CDR3 protein: CASSETPGYEQYF
V gene: TRBV5-6; J gene: TRBJ1-1; CDR3 length: 14; CDR3 protein: CASGHRGPNTEAFF
V gene: TRBV27; J gene: TRBJ2-7; CDR3 length: 18; CDR3 protein: CASSPIPPGREKTYEQYF
V gene: TRBV5-1; J gene: TRBJ2-2; CDR3 length: 18; CDR3 protein: CASSLDRRGDLNTGELFF
V gene: TRBV12-5; J gene: TRBJ1-1; CDR3 length: 12; CDR3 protein: CASGLWNTEAFF
V gene: TRBV6-6; J gene: TRBJ2-7; CDR3 length: 13; CDR3 protein: CASRMGQGYEQYF
V gene: TRBV27; J gene: TRBJ2-7; CDR3 length: 14; CDR3 protein: CASSPGLVIYEQYF
V gene: TRBV7-8; J gene: TRBJ1-4; CDR3 length: 14; CDR3 protein: CASSTGQGREKLFF
V gene: TRBV11-3; J gene: TRBJ2-3; CDR3 length: 18; CDR3 protein: CASSNPRGQGREGDTQYF
V gene: TRBV6-4; J gene: TRBJ2-1; CDR3 length: 15; CDR3 protein: CASSVTGGDVNEQFF
V gene: TRBV27; J gene: TRBJ1-2; CDR3 length: 15; CDR3 protein: CASSQTGGVVYGYTF
V gene: TRBV7-6; J gene: TRBJ1-6; CDR3 length: 15; CDR3 protein: CASSTRGQGRSPLHF
V gene: TRBV30; J gene: TRBJ2-2; CDR3 length: 15; CDR3 protein: CAWMVGRKDTGELFF
V gene: TRBV23-1; J gene: TRBJ2-7; CDR3 length: 14; CDR3 protein: CASSPGQGDYEQYF
V gene: TRBV2; J gene: TRBJ2-7; CDR3 length: 14; CDR3 protein: CASSAGGPSYEQYF
V gene: TRBV11-1; J gene: TRBJ1-5; CDR3 length: 16; CDR3 protein: CASSPTRQYSNQPQHF
V gene: TRBV6-5; J gene: TRBJ2-7; CDR3 length: 13; CDR3 protein: CASSSGGSYEQYF
V gene: TRBV29-1; J gene: TRBJ2-7; CDR3 length: 12; CDR3 protein: CSGRTGPYEQYF
V gene: TRBV7-9; J gene: TRBJ2-7; CDR3 length: 19; CDR3 protein: CASSLSPLSGPGQDHEQYF
V gene: TRBV7-9; J gene: TRBJ2-7; CDR3 length: 18; CDR3 protein: CASSPVSLGGSTGYEQYF
V gene: TRBV5-1; J gene: TRBJ1-4; CDR3 length: 15; CDR3 protein: CASSRRQGANEKLFF
V gene: TRBV7-9; J gene: TRBJ1-3; CDR3 length: 16; CDR3 protein: CASSLLLMRGADTIYF
V gene: TRBV5-6; J gene: TRBJ1-5; CDR3 length: 16; CDR3 protein: CASSLWATGRNQPQHF
V gene: TRBV27; J gene: TRBJ1-4; CDR3 length: 15; CDR3 protein: CASSLLGENNEKLFF
V gene: TRBV5-1; J gene: TRBJ2-5; CDR3 length: 15; CDR3 protein: CASSQPEVGGETQYF